What follows are 21 T cell receptor beta chains derived from one specimen sequenced in a study of shared clonotypes between healthy human individuals. TCRdb keeps only in-frame clones here, not all; method: immunoSEQ multiplex PCR. Among approximately 1,000,000 clones, 70% to 85% were seen once, and the ten largest hold 0.89%. Sequences were obtained from memory CD4+ T cells from PBMCs. The subset was: CD45RA-negative fraction. The origin of the receptors is a man aged 18 to 30 in good health. Some clones in this sample may be carry-over from other donors' samples.

This clone turned up a few times. The chain uses TRBV29-1 and TRBJ2-7; D uncertain. This CDR3 is 12 amino acids long. V dropped 4 bases and J dropped 2 bases, with 9 bases sitting between them. Germline V gene lookup returns CDR1 SQVTM and CDR2 ANQGSEA. The CDR3 sequence: CSVGLPTYEQYF. The CDR3 DNA follows: TGCAGCGTTGGGCTTCCGACCTACGAGCAGTACTTC.

The rearrangement uses TRBV5-1 and TRBJ2-7; the match to TRBD2 covers 7 bases. V lost 4 bases and J lost 2; bases outside the gene matches: 12. The CDR3 is 16 amino acids. Germline loops: CDR1 SGHRS, CDR2 YFSETQ. DNA for the CDR3: TGCGCCAGCAGCCCCACGGGGAGGGAGGGAACCTACGAGCAGTACTTC. This translates into CASSPTGREGTYEQYF.

The gene calls are TRBV25-1 and TRBJ2-5; 7 nucleotides agree with TRBD1. V dropped 7 bases and J dropped 7; count of bases not matched to a gene: 12. The length of the CDR3 is 14 residues. Per the germline V gene, CDR1 is MGHDK and CDR2 is SYGVNS. CDR3: CASNIGTEPGTQYF. The CDR3 region has the DNA TGTGCCAGCAACATCGGGACAGAACCGGGGACCCAGTACTTC.

V is TRBV10-3 and J is TRBJ2-7; D uncertain. The CDR3 extends over 11 amino acids. Germline V gene lookup returns CDR1 ENHRY and CDR2 SYGVKD. Trimming took 10 bases from V and 7 from J, leaving 14 bases between them. The CDR3 coding sequence is TGTGCCAGCCGGGCCGCAGATGAGCAGTACTTC. Translation: CASRAADEQYF.

The chain recombines TRBV5-1 with TRBJ2-1; D is perhaps TRBD2 (6 bases). The CDR3 extends over 14 amino acids. Germline values: CDR1 SGHRS, CDR2 YFSETQ. The V end was cut by 0 bases, the J end by 6 bases, with 10 bases between. The CDR3 DNA sequence: TGCGCCAGCAGCTTGGCTGCTAGCGTCAATGAGCAGTTCTTC. It encodes CASSLAASVNEQFF. Combining the CDR3 with reference TRBV5-1 and TRBJ2-1 gives the whole variable domain KAGVTQTPRYLIKTRGQQVTLSCSPISGHRSVSWYQQTPGQGLQFLFEYFSETQRNKGNFPGRFSGRQFSNSRSEMNVSTLELGDSALYLCASSLAASVNEQFFGPGTRLTVL.

This clone was observed many times. CDR3 protein: CASSFEQRSTGELFF. The CDR3 DNA reads TGTGCCAGCAGTTTCGAACAGCGCTCCACCGGGGAGCTGTTTTTT. The chain recombines TRBV27 with TRBJ2-2; D gene unclear. The V and J ends lost 3 bases and 4 bases respectively, with 12 bases between them. The CDR3 spans 15 residues. Germline V gene sequence: CDR1 MNHEY, CDR2 SMNVEV (reference sequence).

The J gene is TRBJ2-3, the V gene TRBV4-2; TRBD2 agrees at 12 bases. The germline V gene has CDR1 LGHNA and CDR2 YNFKEQ. There are 17 residues in the CDR3. The V gene end was trimmed by 4 bases and the J gene end by 4 bases; junction bases not matched to a gene: 9. The CDR3 here is CASSRLTSGRLPDTQYF. The CDR3 region has the DNA TGTGCCAGCAGCCGCCTAACTAGCGGGAGGCTCCCAGATACGCAGTATTTT.

This chain joins TRBV19 and TRBJ2-7; 10 nucleotides align to TRBD1. CDR1 and CDR2 (germline): LNHDA, SQIVND (reference sequence). CDR3 length: 14 amino acids. V trimming: 4 bases; J trimming: 6 bases; junction bases outside the gene matches: 6. CDR3 sequence (DNA): TGTGCCAGTAGTACCCGGACAGGGGGTGTCGAGCAGTACTTC. It encodes CASSTRTGGVEQYF.

The chain links TRBV28 to TRBJ2-7; 8 bases map to TRBD1. The ends lost 2 bases at V and 5 bases at J; junction bases unmatched: 11. Per the germline V gene, CDR1 is MDHEN and CDR2 is SYDVKM. The CDR3 spans 16 residues. Written as DNA, the CDR3 is TGTGCCAGCAGTTTACATACAGGGGGTAAAGGGAACGAGCAGTACTTC. Translating it yields CASSLHTGGKGNEQYF.

The V call is TRBV10-3, the J call TRBJ2-3, with 8 bases matching TRBD2. With V trimmed by 6 bases and J by 1 base, 3 bases remained unmatched. The germline V gene has CDR1 ENHRY and CDR2 SYGVKD. The CDR3 loop spans 14 amino acids. The CDR3 loop reads CAIRLTSGTDTQYF. The CDR3 DNA reads TGTGCCATCAGACTGACTAGCGGCACAGATACGCAGTATTTT.

The rearrangement joins TRBV7-3 to TRBJ2-3, with TRBD2 identical over 8 bases. This CDR3 region has 15 residues. Germline CDR1 and CDR2: SGHTA and FQGTGA. After removal of 4 bases from V and 8 bases from J, the junction contained 11 bases not matched to a gene. In nucleotides, the CDR3 is TGTGCCAGCAGCTCCGGGGTGGCGGGGGGCGGTACGCAGTATTTT. It codes for CASSSGVAGGGTQYF.

Worth noting for this clone: Other nucleotide sequences in the sample specify the same CDR3. V is TRBV5-1 and J is TRBJ2-1; 8 nucleotides match TRBD2. Germline CDR1 reads SGHRS; CDR2 reads YFSETQ. The CDR3 sequence is 15 residues long. With 0 bases clipped from V and 3 bases from J, the junction kept 2 bases outside the gene matches. The CDR3 coding sequence is TGCGCCAGCAGCTTGGGGGGGACTAGCTACAATGAGCAGTTCTTC. As protein: CASSLGGTSYNEQFF.

This clone showed up just a few times. The chain uses TRBV30 and TRBJ1-1; 10 nucleotides match TRBD1. Germline V gene lookup returns CDR1 GTSNPN and CDR2 SVGIG (reference sequence). There are 15 residues in the CDR3. Trimming at V came to 3 bases and at J to 3 bases, leaving 7 bases not matched to a gene. The CDR3 nucleotides read TGTGCCTGGAGCTATGGACAGGGGGGGGACACTGAAGCTTTCTTT. It encodes CAWSYGQGGDTEAFF.

V and J are TRBV5-8 and TRBJ2-1, with D possibly matching TRBD2 (5 bases). CDR1 SGHTS and CDR2 YDEGEE come from the germline V gene. V shed 0 bases and J shed 4 bases, with 11 bases lying between them. CDR3 size: 15 residues. The CDR3 loop reads CASSLGLALYNEQFF. The CDR3 region has the DNA TGTGCCAGCAGCTTGGGTCTAGCCCTATACAATGAGCAGTTCTTC.

V gene TRBV10-2 combines with J gene TRBJ1-1; D ambiguous. V lost 8 bases and J 6 bases, leaving 13 bases between the germline ends. Per germline, CDR1 WSHSY and CDR2 SAAADI. The CDR3 totals 12 residues. The CDR3 sequence: CASDSRVPEAFF. The CDR3 DNA sequence: TGCGCCAGCGATTCTCGCGTCCCTGAAGCTTTCTTT.

This chain links TRBV6-1 with TRBJ2-5; tentatively, D is TRBD1 (5 bases). The CDR3 has 11 amino acids. V was pared by 6 bases and J by 9 bases, with 11 bases between. Germline V CDR1 and CDR2: MNHNS, SASEGT. CDR3 DNA: TGTGCCAGCAGACAGGACGTGGCCCAGTACTTC. This sequence encodes CASRQDVAQYF.

The rearrangement joins TRBV11-2 to TRBJ2-1, with D maybe TRBD2 (7 bases). Germline loops: CDR1 SGHAT, CDR2 FQNNGV. V was shortened by 3 bases and J by 5 bases, with 17 bases between the two germline ends. The CDR3 is 16 residues long. The chain's CDR3 is CASSFWAQGGDNEQFF. The CDR3 DNA sequence: TGTGCCAGCAGCTTTTGGGCCCAAGGGGGGGACAATGAGCAGTTCTTC.

CDR3 residues: CASSVQGSDTQYF. CDR3 DNA sequence: TGTGCCAGCAGCGTACAGGGCTCGGATACGCAGTATTTT. The J gene is TRBJ2-3, the V gene TRBV7-3; a weak D match, TRBD1 (6 bases). The germline V gene encodes CDR1 SGHTA and CDR2 FQGTGA. Trimming removed 5 bases at V and 6 bases at J, with 12 bases between. The CDR3 has 13 residues.

This sequence joins TRBV10-3 and TRBJ2-7, with 11 bases that match TRBD2. J was trimmed by 2 bases and V by 2 bases; bases with no gene match: 5. The CDR3 length is 16 residues. Germline V gene data show CDR1 as ENHRY and CDR2 as SYGVKD. Here the CDR3 DNA reads TGTGCCATCAGTGAGGCGGGACTAGCGGATACCTACGAGCAGTACTTC. Translated, it gives CAISEAGLADTYEQYF.

This clone was detected only a few times. Distinct nucleotide sequences in the sample also encode this CDR3. This chain joins TRBV29-1 and TRBJ2-3, with 11 bases matching TRBD2. Germline CDR1 SQVTM, CDR2 ANQGSEA. The CDR3 runs 17 residues. V gave up 2 bases and J gave up 1 base; unmatched junction bases: 8. The CDR3 region has the DNA TGCAGCGTTGAATGGCTAGCGGGAGGTCACGGCACAGATACGCAGTATTTT. Translating it yields CSVEWLAGGHGTDTQYF.

The CDR3 DNA is TGTGCCAGCAGACCCACAGGGGGCCGGGCAGATACGCAGTATTTT. Protein: CASRPTGGRADTQYF. This chain connects TRBV28 to TRBJ2-3, with 9 bases matching TRBD1. Germline lookup yields CDR1 MDHEN and CDR2 SYDVKM. CDR3 size: 15 residues. J lost 4 bases, V lost 6 bases, and 8 bases had no gene match. Supplemented by reference TRBV28 and TRBJ2-3, the full variable domain reads DVKVTQSSRYLVKRTGEKVFLECVQDMDHENMFWYRQDPGLGLRLIYFSYDVKMKEKGDIPEGYSVSREKKERFSLILESASTNQTSMYLCASRPTGGRADTQYFGPGTRLTVL.